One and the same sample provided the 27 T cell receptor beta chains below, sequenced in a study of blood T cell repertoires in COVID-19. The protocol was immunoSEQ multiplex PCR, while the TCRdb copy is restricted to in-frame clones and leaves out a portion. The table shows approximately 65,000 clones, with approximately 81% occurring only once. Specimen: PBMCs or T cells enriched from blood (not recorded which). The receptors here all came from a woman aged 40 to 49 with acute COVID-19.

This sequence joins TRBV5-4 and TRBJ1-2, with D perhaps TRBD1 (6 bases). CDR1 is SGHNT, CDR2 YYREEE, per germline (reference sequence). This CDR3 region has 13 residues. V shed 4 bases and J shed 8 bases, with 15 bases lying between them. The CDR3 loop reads CASSAARGQGYTF. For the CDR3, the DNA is TGTGCCAGCAGCGCTGCCAGGGGACAAGGCTACACCTTC.

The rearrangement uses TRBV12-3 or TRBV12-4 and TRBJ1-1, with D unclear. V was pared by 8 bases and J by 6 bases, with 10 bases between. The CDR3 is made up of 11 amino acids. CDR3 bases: TGTGCCAGCGGACTTCGGGCTGAAGCTTTCTTT. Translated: CASGLRAEAFF.

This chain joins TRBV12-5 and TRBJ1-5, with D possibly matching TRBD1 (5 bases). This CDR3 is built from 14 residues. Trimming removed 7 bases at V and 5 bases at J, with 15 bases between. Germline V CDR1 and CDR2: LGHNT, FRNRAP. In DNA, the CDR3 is TGTGCTAGTGCCCCGGGAGGGGAGGATCAGCCCCAGCATTTT. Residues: CASAPGGEDQPQHF.

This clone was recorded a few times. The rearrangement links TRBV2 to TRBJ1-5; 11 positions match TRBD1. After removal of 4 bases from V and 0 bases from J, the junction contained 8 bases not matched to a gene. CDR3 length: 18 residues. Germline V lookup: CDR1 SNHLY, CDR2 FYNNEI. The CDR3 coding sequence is TGTGCCAGCAGTGGGGGGACAGGGGGAGGATATAGCAATCAGCCCCAGCATTTT. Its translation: CASSGGTGGGYSNQPQHF.

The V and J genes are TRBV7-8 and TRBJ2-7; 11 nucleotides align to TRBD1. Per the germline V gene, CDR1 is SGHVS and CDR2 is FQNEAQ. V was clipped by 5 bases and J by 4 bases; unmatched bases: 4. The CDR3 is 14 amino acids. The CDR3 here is CASSRTGGGYEQYF. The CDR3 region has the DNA TGTGCCAGCAGCCGGACAGGGGGCGGTTACGAGCAGTACTTC.

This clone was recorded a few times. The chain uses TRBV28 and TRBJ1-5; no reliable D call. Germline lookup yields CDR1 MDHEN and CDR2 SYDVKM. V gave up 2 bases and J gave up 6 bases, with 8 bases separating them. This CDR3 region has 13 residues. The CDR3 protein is CASSLGRFQPQHF. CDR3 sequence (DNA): TGTGCCAGCAGTTTAGGTCGGTTTCAGCCCCAGCATTTT.

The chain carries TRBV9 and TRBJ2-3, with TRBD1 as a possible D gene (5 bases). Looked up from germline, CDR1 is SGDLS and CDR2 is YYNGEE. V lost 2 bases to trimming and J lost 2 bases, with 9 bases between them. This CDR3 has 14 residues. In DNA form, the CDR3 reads TGTGCCAGCAGCGTGCAGGGATACACAGATACGCAGTATTTT. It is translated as CASSVQGYTDTQYF.

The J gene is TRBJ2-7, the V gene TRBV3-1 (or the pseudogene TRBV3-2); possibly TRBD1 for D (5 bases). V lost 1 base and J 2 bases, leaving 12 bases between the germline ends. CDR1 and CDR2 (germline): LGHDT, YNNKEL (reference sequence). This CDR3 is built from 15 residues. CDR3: CASSQGPRVTYEQYF. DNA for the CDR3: TGTGCCAGCAGCCAAGGCCCCAGGGTAACCTACGAGCAGTACTTC.

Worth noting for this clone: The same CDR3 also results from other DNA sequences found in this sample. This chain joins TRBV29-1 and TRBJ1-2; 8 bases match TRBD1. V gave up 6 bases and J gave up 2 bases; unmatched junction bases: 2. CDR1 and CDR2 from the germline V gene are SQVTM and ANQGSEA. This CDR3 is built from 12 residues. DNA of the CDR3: TGCAGCGTCAGGGACAGGAACTATGGCTACACCTTC. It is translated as CSVRDRNYGYTF.

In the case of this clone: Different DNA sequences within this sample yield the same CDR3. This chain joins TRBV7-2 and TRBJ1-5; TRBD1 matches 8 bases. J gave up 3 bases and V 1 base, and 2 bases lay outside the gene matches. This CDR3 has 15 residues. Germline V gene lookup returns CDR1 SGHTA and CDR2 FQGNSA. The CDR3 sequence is CASSLGTGINQPQHF. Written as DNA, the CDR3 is TGTGCCAGCAGCTTAGGGACAGGGATCAATCAGCCCCAGCATTTT.

The CDR3 protein is CASSFFTSGLGGFADTQYF. The CDR3 DNA follows: TGTGCCAGCAGCTTCTTTACCTCGGGACTTGGCGGGTTCGCAGATACGCAGTATTTT. This chain uses TRBV3-1 (or the pseudogene TRBV3-2) with TRBJ2-3; D perhaps matches TRBD2 (6 bases). V lost 5 bases and J 4 bases, leaving 28 bases between the germline ends. CDR1 LGHDT and CDR2 YNNKEL come from the germline V gene (reference sequence). The CDR3 is 19 amino acids.

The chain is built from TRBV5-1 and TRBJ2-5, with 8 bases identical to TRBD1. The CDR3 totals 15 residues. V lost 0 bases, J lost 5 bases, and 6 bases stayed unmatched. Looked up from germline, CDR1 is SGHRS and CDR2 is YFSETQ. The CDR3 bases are TGCGCCAGCAGCTTGGCGCAGGGGGCCCAGGAGACCCAGTACTTC. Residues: CASSLAQGAQETQYF.

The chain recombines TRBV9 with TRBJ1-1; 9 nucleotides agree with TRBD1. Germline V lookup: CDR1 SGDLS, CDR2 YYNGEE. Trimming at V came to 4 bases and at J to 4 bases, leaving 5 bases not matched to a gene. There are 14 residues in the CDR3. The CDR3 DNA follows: TGTGCCAGCAGCCCATTACAGGGGGCCACTGAAGCTTTCTTT. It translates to CASSPLQGATEAFF.

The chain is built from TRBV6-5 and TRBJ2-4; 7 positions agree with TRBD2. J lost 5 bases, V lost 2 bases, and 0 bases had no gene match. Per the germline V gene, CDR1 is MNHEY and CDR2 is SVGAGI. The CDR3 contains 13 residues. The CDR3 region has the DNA TGTGCCAGCAGTTACCGGGGGGAAAACATTCAGTACTTC. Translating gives CASSYRGENIQYF.

CDR3 amino acids: CASSVSGRAGGELFF. CDR3 DNA sequence: TGCGCCAGCAGTGTTAGCGGGAGGGCCGGCGGGGAGCTGTTTTTT. V usage is TRBV10-2 and J usage is TRBJ2-2, with 11 bases matching TRBD2. Trimming took 4 bases from V and 7 from J; bases not matched to a gene: 5. This CDR3 region has 15 residues. CDR1 is WSHSY, CDR2 SAAADI, per germline.

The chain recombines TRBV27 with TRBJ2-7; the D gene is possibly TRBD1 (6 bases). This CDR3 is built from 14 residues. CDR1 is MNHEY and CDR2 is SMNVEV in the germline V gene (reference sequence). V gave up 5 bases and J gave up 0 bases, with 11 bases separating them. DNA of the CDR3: TGTGCCAGCAGTCCGACAGGAAGCTCCTACGAGCAGTACTTC. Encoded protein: CASSPTGSSYEQYF.

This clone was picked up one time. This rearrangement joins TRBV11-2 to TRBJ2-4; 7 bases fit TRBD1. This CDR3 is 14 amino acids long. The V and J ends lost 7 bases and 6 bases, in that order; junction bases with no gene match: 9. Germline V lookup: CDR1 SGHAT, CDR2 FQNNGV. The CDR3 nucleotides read TGTGCCAGCAACCCCTCGGGACAGACAAACATTCAGTACTTC. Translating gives CASNPSGQTNIQYF.

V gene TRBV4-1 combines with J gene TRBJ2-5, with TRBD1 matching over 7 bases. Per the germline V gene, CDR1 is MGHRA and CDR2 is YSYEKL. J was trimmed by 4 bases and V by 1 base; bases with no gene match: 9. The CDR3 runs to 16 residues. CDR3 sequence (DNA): TGCGCCAGCAGCCAAGGAGGGGGCTGGCAGGGAGAGACCCAGTACTTC. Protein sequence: CASSQGGGWQGETQYF.

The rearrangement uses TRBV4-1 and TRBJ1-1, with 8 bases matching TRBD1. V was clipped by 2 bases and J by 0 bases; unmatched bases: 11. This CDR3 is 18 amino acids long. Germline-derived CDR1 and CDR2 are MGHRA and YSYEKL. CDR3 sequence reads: CASSQFEDRALLNTEAFF. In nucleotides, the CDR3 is TGCGCCAGCAGCCAATTTGAGGACAGGGCCCTCCTGAACACTGAAGCTTTCTTT.

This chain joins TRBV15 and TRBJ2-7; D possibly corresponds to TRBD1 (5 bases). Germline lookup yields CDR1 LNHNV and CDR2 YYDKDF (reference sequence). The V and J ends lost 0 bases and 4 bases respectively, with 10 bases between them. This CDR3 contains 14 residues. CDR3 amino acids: CATSRDLGLYEQYV. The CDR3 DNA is TGTGCCACCAGCAGAGATCTGGGGCTTTACGAGCAGTACGTC.

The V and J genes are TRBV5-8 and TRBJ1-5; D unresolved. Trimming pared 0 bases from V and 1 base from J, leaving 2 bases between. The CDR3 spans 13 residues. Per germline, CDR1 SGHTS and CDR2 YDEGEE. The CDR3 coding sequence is TGTGCCAGCAGCTTGGCGAGCAATCAGCCCCAGCATTTT. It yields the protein CASSLASNQPQHF.

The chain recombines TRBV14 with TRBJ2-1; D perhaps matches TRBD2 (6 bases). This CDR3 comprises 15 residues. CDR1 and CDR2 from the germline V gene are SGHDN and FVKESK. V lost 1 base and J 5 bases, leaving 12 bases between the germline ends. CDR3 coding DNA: TGTGCCAGCAGCCAAGCTGTGCGGGGTAACAATGAGCAGTTCTTC. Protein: CASSQAVRGNNEQFF. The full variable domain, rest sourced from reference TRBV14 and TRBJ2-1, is EAGVTQFPSHSVIEKGQTVTLRCDPISGHDNLYWYRRVMGKEIKFLLHFVKESKQDESGMPNNRFLAERTGGTYSTLKVQPAELEDSGVYFCASSQAVRGNNEQFFGPGTRLTVL.

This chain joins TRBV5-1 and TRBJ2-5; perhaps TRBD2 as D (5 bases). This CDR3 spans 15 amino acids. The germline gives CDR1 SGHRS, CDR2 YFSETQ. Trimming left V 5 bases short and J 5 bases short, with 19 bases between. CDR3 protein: CASSEGPYPGETQYF. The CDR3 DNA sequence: TGCGCCAGCAGTGAGGGCCCCTACCCTGGGGAGACCCAGTACTTC.

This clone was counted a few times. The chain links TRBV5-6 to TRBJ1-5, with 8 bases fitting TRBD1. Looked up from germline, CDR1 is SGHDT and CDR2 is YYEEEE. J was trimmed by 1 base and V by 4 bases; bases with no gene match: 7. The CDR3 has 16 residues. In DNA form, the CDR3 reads TGTGCCAGCAGCGAGAGCCAGGGGGCAAGCAATCAGCCCCAGCATTTT. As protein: CASSESQGASNQPQHF.

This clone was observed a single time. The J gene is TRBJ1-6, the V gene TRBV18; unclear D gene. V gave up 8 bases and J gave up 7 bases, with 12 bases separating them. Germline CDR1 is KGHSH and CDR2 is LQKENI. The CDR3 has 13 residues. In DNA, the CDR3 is TGTGCCAGCACCGCAATGACAAATTCACCCCTCCACTTT. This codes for CASTAMTNSPLHF.

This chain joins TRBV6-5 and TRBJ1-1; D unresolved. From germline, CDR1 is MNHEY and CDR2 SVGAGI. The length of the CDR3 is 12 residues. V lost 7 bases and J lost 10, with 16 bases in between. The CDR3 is CASNNRIGGAFF. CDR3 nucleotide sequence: TGTGCCAGCAACAACCGAATCGGAGGAGCTTTCTTT.

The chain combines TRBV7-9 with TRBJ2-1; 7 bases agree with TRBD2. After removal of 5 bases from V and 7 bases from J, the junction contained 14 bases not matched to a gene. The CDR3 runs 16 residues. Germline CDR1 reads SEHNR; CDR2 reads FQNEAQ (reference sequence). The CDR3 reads CASSPSGGDGGNEQFF. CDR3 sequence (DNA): TGTGCCAGCAGCCCTTCAGGTGGGGACGGGGGGAATGAGCAGTTCTTC.